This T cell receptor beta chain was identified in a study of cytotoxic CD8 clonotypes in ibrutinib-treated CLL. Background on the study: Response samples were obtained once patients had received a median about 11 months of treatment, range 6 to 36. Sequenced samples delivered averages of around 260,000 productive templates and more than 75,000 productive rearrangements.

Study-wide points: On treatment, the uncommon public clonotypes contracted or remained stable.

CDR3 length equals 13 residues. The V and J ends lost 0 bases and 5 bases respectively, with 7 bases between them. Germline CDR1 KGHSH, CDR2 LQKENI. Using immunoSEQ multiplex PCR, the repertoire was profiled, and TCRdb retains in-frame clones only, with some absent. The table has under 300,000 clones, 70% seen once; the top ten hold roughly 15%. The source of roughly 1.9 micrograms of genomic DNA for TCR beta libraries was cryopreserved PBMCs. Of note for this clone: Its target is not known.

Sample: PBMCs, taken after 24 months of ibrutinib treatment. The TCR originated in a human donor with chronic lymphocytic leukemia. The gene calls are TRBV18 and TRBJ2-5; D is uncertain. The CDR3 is CASSPPTSETQYF. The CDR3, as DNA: TGTGCCAGCTCACCACCGACATCCGAGACCCAGTACTTC. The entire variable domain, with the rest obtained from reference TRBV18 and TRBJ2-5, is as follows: NAGVMQNPRHLVRRRGQEARLRCSPMKGHSHVYWYRQLPEEGLKFMVYLQKENIIDESGMPKERFSAEFPKEGPSILRIQQVVRGDSAAYFCASSPPTSETQYFGPGTRLLVL.